This T cell receptor (beta chain) was observed in a study of blood T cell repertoires in COVID-19. Some clones are missing from TCRdb's copy, which holds only in-frame ones; the method was immunoSEQ multiplex PCR. The sample shows about 90,000 clones, around four fifths of them seen only once. The CDR3 has 16 amino acids. With 3 bases removed from V and 3 bases from J, the gap between germline ends came to 15 bases. CDR1 and CDR2 (germline): LGHNT, FRNRAP. This TCR derives from a human donor in a cohort sampled during active COVID-19. Material for sequencing was peripheral blood. The chain links TRBV12-5 to TRBJ1-5; a possible D gene is TRBD1 (5 bases). CDR3 in amino acids: CASGLATDRYNQPQHF. The CDR3 nucleotides read TGTGCTAGTGGTTTAGCTACCGACAGATACAATCAGCCCCAGCATTTT.